The 27 T cell receptor beta chains listed next were all sequenced from one sample in a study of T cell repertoires in cytomegalovirus infection. No cognate antigen is known for these TCRs. MiXCR, run by TCRdb on the reads, gives a single entry per CDR3 protein. The table has around 750,000 distinct CDR3 sequences, over 25% seen once; the top ten hold roughly 12%. The sample in question was cultured CD8+ T cells from PBMCs, obtained from culture after CMV antigen stimulation. All receptors come from a human donor in good health (CMV status not recorded). Some clones in this sample may be carry-over from other donors' samples.

This sequence joins TRBV4-1 and TRBJ2-3; D could derive from TRBD1 or TRBD2 (6 bases each). The CDR3 contains 17 residues. V shed 1 base and J shed 3 bases, with 17 bases lying between them. Germline loops: CDR1 MGHRA, CDR2 YSYEKL. The CDR3 nucleotides read TGCGCCAGCAGCCAAGGGCCGGGGGCTGGCGTGACAGATACGCAGTATTTT. It encodes CASSQGPGAGVTDTQYF.

The chain joins TRBV23-1 to TRBJ1-4; the D is unclear. Being an ORF, TRBV23-1 has a function that is uncertain. This CDR3 region has 14 residues. Trimming shortened V by 5 bases and J by 5 bases, and 12 bases separated the two germline ends. The CDR3 region has the DNA TGCGCCAGCAGTTCCCTGGGAGGGAATGAAAAACTGTTTTTT. Translation: CASSSLGGNEKLFF.

Of note for this clonotype: This may be a read error: a much more frequent sequence differs by one nucleotide. The genes are TRBV7-8 and TRBJ1-5; no firm D call. Germline loops: CDR1 SGHVS, CDR2 FQNEAQ. CDR3 length: 13 residues. CDR3 DNA: TGTGCCGGCAGCTTAGGCGGGGATCAGCCCCAGCATTTT. Translation gives CAGSLGGDQPQHF.

The genes are TRBV5-4 and TRBJ1-1, with a possible D match to TRBD1 (5 bases). Germline loops: CDR1 SGHNT, CDR2 YYREEE (reference sequence). V dropped 3 bases and J dropped 5 bases, with 14 bases sitting between them. The CDR3 length is 14 residues. This chain's CDR3 is CASSSRGEWTEAFF. The CDR3 DNA reads TGTGCCAGCAGCTCTAGGGGCGAGTGGACTGAAGCTTTCTTT.

This clonotype was seen at least ten times. The chain recombines TRBV7-2 with TRBJ1-2, with D possibly being TRBD1 (5 bases). V lost 0 bases and J 8 bases, leaving 19 bases between the germline ends. Germline V CDR1 and CDR2: SGHTA, FQGNSA. The CDR3 runs to 16 residues. CDR3 nucleotide sequence: TGTGCCAGCAGCTTAGCGACTTCGGTGCTCGGGGCAGGCTACACCTTC. Translated, it gives CASSLATSVLGAGYTF.

This clonotype occurred a few times. The chain links TRBV15 to TRBJ2-4; TRBD1 matches 11 bases. This CDR3 comprises 22 residues. Germline CDR1 and CDR2: LNHNV and YYDKDF (reference sequence). V gave up 8 bases and J gave up 1 base; unmatched junction bases: 25. CDR3 residues: CATGYPGEVDGQGAQAKNIQYF. The CDR3 bases are TGTGCCACCGGATATCCGGGAGAGGTCGACGGACAGGGGGCCCAGGCCAAAAACATTCAGTACTTC.

Only a few counts were recorded for this clonotype. This chain links TRBV10-3 with TRBJ2-3; unclear D gene. Germline-derived CDR1 and CDR2 are ENHRY and SYGVKD. Trimming took off 3 bases at V and 5 bases at J, with 6 bases between the two ends. There are 12 residues in the CDR3. The CDR3 nucleotides are TGTGCCATCAGTGATAAGCTAGATACGCAGTATTTT. Protein: CAISDKLDTQYF.

This clonotype was seen at least ten times. This chain uses TRBV11-3 with TRBJ2-3; D may match TRBD1 or TRBD2 (6 bases each). There are 14 residues in the CDR3. V lost 5 bases, J lost 5 bases, and 14 bases lay in between. Germline lookup yields CDR1 SGHNT and CDR2 YENEEA. Here the CDR3 reads CASSPRGLEDTQYF. Written as DNA, the CDR3 is TGTGCCAGCAGCCCCCGGGGGCTAGAAGATACGCAGTATTTT.

The chain combines TRBV29-1 with TRBJ1-1; TRBD1 is a possible D gene (5 bases). Germline CDR1 is SQVTM and CDR2 is ANQGSEA. The CDR3 runs 13 residues. V was pared by 5 bases and J by 1 base, with 11 bases between. CDR3 sequence: CSVPGTTNTEAFF. As DNA, the CDR3 is TGCAGCGTTCCCGGGACCACGAACACTGAAGCTTTCTTT.

This clonotype occurred a few times. Germline and junction disagree at one end, which may indicate a read error. The V gene is TRBV12-3 or TRBV12-4, the J gene TRBJ2-1; D gene ambiguous. This CDR3 is built from 8 residues. Here the CDR3 DNA reads TGTGCCAGCAGTTTAAAAGACTTC. Residues: CASSLKDF.

This clonotype was counted once. This sequence joins TRBV27 and TRBJ1-4; the match to TRBD1 covers 10 bases. Trimming at V came to 4 bases and at J to 8 bases, leaving 7 bases not matched to a gene. This CDR3 contains 15 residues. Per germline, CDR1 MNHEY and CDR2 SMNVEV (reference sequence). CDR3 DNA sequence: TGTGCCAGCAGTTCGACTTGGACAGGGGGGGAAAAACTGTTTTTT. Translated: CASSSTWTGGEKLFF.

This chain joins TRBV2 and TRBJ1-4; weak D call: TRBD1 (5 bases). V lost 8 bases and J lost 8, with 15 bases in between. Germline-derived CDR1 and CDR2 are SNHLY and FYNNEI. The CDR3 covers 13 residues. The CDR3 region has the DNA TGTGCCAGCCTCCCGCCGGGGGACGAAAAACTGTTTTTT. Encoded protein: CASLPPGDEKLFF.

The chain uses TRBV6-2 or TRBV6-3 and TRBJ2-1; tentative D call: TRBD1 (6 bases). Germline assignment: CDR1 MNHEY and CDR2 SVGEGT. V lost 2 bases to trimming and J lost 7 bases, with 9 bases between them. The CDR3 runs to 13 residues. For the CDR3, the DNA is TGTGCCAGCAGTTACAATACAGGGAATGAGCAGTTCTTC. It encodes CASSYNTGNEQFF.

The chain links TRBV7-3 to TRBJ2-7; a weak D match, TRBD1 (6 bases). CDR3 length: 16 residues. Germline lookup yields CDR1 SGHTA and CDR2 FQGTGA. The V end was cut by 2 bases, the J end by 2 bases, with 16 bases between. The chain's CDR3 is CASSLERQVPTYEQYF. The CDR3 DNA is TGTGCCAGCAGCTTAGAAAGACAGGTCCCAACCTACGAGCAGTACTTC.

A word on this clonotype: One base away lies a much larger clone, so this may be a sequencing read error. V usage is TRBV6-8 and J usage is TRBJ1-1; TRBD1 is a possible D gene (5 bases). CDR1 and CDR2 from the germline V gene are MNHGY and SAAAGT. The CDR3 runs to 12 residues. V was clipped by 8 bases and J by 1 base, with 8 bases between them. The DNA for the CDR3 is TGTGCCAGCTTGACAGCGAACACTGAAGCTTTCTTT. Its protein product is CASLTANTEAFF.

J is TRBJ2-2 and V is TRBV9; no reliable D call. The CDR3 has 15 residues. The V gene's germline CDR1 is SGDLS and CDR2 YYNGEE. V lost 1 base and J 0 bases, leaving 7 bases between the germline ends. The CDR3 spells CASSVPTSNTGELFF. CDR3 coding DNA: TGTGCCAGCAGCGTACCCACCTCGAACACCGGGGAGCTGTTTTTT.

The rearrangement joins TRBV6-2 or TRBV6-3 to TRBJ2-5; 7 nucleotides align to TRBD1. V gave up 8 bases and J gave up 4 bases; unmatched junction bases: 10. The CDR3 length is 14 residues. Germline assignment: CDR1 MNHEY and CDR2 SVGEGT. Written as DNA, the CDR3 is TGTGCCAGCTGCCCCACAGGGGCCAGAGAGACCCAGTACTTC. It specifies CASCPTGARETQYF.

This clonotype was observed many times. V usage is TRBV7-2 and J usage is TRBJ2-5; tentative D call: TRBD2 (7 bases). The CDR3 runs 16 residues. Germline loops: CDR1 SGHTA, CDR2 FQGNSA. Trimming took off 1 base at V and 2 bases at J, with 14 bases between the two ends. Here the CDR3 reads CASSLGEGGDQETQYF. The DNA for the CDR3 is TGTGCCAGCAGCTTAGGGGAGGGGGGGGATCAAGAGACCCAGTACTTC.

This chain links TRBV3-1 with TRBJ2-7; D unresolved. This CDR3 is built from 15 residues. The V end was cut by 1 base, the J end by 2 bases, with 12 bases between. Germline CDR1 and CDR2: LGHDT and YNNKEL (reference sequence). The CDR3, as DNA: TGTGCCAGCAGCCAAGGAGGTCACGACCCCTACGAGCAGTACTTC. It specifies CASSQGGHDPYEQYF.

The V and J genes are TRBV27 and TRBJ1-2; possibly TRBD1 for D (6 bases). Germline CDR1 and CDR2: MNHEY and SMNVEV (reference sequence). Deletions cut 5 bases from V and 8 bases from J, with 18 bases between. The CDR3 totals 14 residues. The DNA for the CDR3 is TGTGCCAGCAGTCCGGGGGGGCTGCTTAGGGGCTACACCTTC. This gives the protein CASSPGGLLRGYTF.

The CDR3 bases are TGTGCCAGCAGTTTAAGGCCCCCTCCCACCACAGATACGCAGTATTTT. It is translated as CASSLRPPPTTDTQYF. This sequence joins TRBV12-3 or TRBV12-4 and TRBJ2-3; D is undetermined. The CDR3 loop spans 16 amino acids. Trimming took 2 bases from V and 2 from J, leaving 14 bases between them.

This clonotype was counted only a few times. The chain couples TRBV27 to TRBJ2-7; D not certain. This CDR3 contains 15 residues. CDR1 is MNHEY, CDR2 SMNVEV, per germline (reference sequence). V gave up 3 bases and J gave up 2 bases, with 14 bases separating them. The CDR3 nucleotides read TGTGCCAGCAGTTTCAACCGGGCCTTGCCCTACGAGCAGTACTTC. The encoded protein is CASSFNRALPYEQYF.

This clonotype came up a few times. The chain has TRBV10-3 and TRBJ2-2; 10 bases match TRBD2. The germline V gene encodes CDR1 ENHRY and CDR2 SYGVKD. The CDR3 has 16 amino acids. Germline trimming cut 2 bases from V and 5 bases from J; bases unmatched to any gene: 5. In nucleotides, the CDR3 is TGTGCCATCAGTGAGCAACTAGCGGGGCCTACCGGGGAGCTGTTTTTT. Translated: CAISEQLAGPTGELFF.

The V call is TRBV2, the J call TRBJ1-2, with D possibly being TRBD1 (5 bases). The CDR3 has 15 residues. Germline lookup yields CDR1 SNHLY and CDR2 FYNNEI. V dropped 2 bases and J dropped 5 bases, with 15 bases sitting between them. The CDR3 is CASSEFRGGSYGYTF. Written as DNA, the CDR3 is TGTGCCAGCAGTGAATTTAGGGGAGGGAGTTATGGCTACACCTTC.

The CDR3 protein is CASREGARYGYTF. CDR3 nucleotides: TGTGCCAGCAGGGAGGGGGCGCGGTATGGCTACACCTTC. The chain uses TRBV27 and TRBJ1-2; TRBD1 agrees at 7 bases. The V and J ends lost 6 bases and 5 bases, in that order; junction bases with no gene match: 6. The CDR3 totals 13 residues. Germline V lookup: CDR1 MNHEY, CDR2 SMNVEV (reference sequence).

This clonotype was counted a few times. Compared with germline, one end of the junction differs, possibly owing to a read error. DNA of the CDR3: TGTGCCATCAGTAAGTCGGGACAGGGGACCTACGAGCAGTACTTC. Protein sequence: CAISKSGQGTYEQYF. The chain carries TRBV10-3 and TRBJ2-7; 10 bases fit TRBD1. Germline CDR1 ENHRY, CDR2 SYGVKD. The CDR3 has 15 amino acids.

This clonotype was seen a few times. The chain links TRBV6-2 or TRBV6-3 to TRBJ2-2, with D possibly being TRBD2 (5 bases). Per the germline V gene, CDR1 is MNHEY and CDR2 is SVGEGT. The CDR3 consists of 15 residues. V lost 3 bases, J lost 3 bases, and 11 bases lay in between. DNA of the CDR3: TGTGCCAGCAGTTATCGGGGTTTCGACACCGGGGAGCTGTTTTTT. Translated, it gives CASSYRGFDTGELFF.